This T cell receptor (beta chain) was captured in a study of response to subunit inactivated influenza vaccine. Trimming took 0 bases from V and 5 from J, leaving 14 bases between them. Germline V gene data show CDR1 as WNHNN and CDR2 as SYGVQD (reference sequence). The CDR3 is 16 amino acids. From the RT-PCR reads, TCRdb called clonotypes with MiXCR, one entry per CDR3 protein. The table includes hundreds of thousands of distinct CDR3 sequences, approximately 14% detected once. Points from the study as a whole: There was a suggestion from the authors that each seasonal influenza vaccination recruits few new T cells.

Regarding this clonotype: Its target is not known.

The genes are TRBV10-1 and TRBJ1-5, with unresolved D. Sequencing used PBMCs from blood, obtained roughly 15 days before vaccination. The sequence was collected from a man aged 50 or older who received an inactivated influenza vaccine. CDR3 residues: CASSESWADRDQPQHF. Written as DNA, the CDR3 is TGCGCCAGCAGTGAGTCGTGGGCGGACCGAGATCAGCCCCAGCATTTT.